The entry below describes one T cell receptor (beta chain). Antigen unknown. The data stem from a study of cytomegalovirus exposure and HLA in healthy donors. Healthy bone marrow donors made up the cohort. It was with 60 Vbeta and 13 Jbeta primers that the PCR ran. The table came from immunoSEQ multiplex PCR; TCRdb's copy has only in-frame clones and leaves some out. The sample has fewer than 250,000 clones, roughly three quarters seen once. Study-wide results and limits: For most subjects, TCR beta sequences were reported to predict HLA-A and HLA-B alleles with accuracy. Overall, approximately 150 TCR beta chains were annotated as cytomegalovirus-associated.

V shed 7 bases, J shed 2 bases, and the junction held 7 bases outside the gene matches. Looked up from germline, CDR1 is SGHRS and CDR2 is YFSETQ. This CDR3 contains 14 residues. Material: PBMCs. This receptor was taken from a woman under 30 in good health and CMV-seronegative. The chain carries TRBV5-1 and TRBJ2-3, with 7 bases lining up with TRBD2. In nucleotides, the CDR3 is TGCGCCAGCCTCGGCGGGGGATTCACAGATACGCAGTATTTT. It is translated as CASLGGGFTDTQYF. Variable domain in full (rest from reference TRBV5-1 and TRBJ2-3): KAGVTQTPRYLIKTRGQQVTLSCSPISGHRSVSWYQQTPGQGLQFLFEYFSETQRNKGNFPGRFSGRQFSNSRSEMNVSTLELGDSALYLCASLGGGFTDTQYFGPGTRLTVL.